These 5 T cell receptor beta chains came from one sample sequenced in a study of T cell responses to AZD1222 COVID-19 vaccine. Profiled with immunoSEQ multiplex PCR; TCRdb holds only in-frame clones, not every one. Among around 74,000 clones listed, roughly 94% were seen once. The input for sequencing was peripheral blood, taken on day 0 of MenACWY control vaccination. The receptors come from an adult in good health.

The chain is built from TRBV10-1 and TRBJ2-1; either TRBD1 or TRBD2 may fit D (5 bases each). The CDR3 contains 14 residues. The germline V and J ends were trimmed by 4 bases and 0 bases, with 7 bases remaining between them. The V gene's germline CDR1 is WNHNN and CDR2 SYGVQD (reference sequence). CDR3 sequence: CASSGDLSYNEQFF. The CDR3 nucleotides are TGCGCCAGCAGTGGGGACCTCTCCTACAATGAGCAGTTCTTC.

V usage is TRBV6-5 and J usage is TRBJ1-3, with D uncertain. V was cut by 3 bases and J by 1 base, with 1 base left in between. Germline assignment: CDR1 MNHEY and CDR2 SVGAGI. CDR3 size: 12 residues. The CDR3 loop reads CASSYSGNTIYF. CDR3 DNA sequence: TGTGCCAGCAGTTATTCTGGAAACACCATATATTTT.

This rearrangement joins TRBV24-1 to TRBJ2-7; 7 bases line up with TRBD2. Germline-derived CDR1 and CDR2 are KGHDR and SFDVKD. CDR3 length: 15 residues. Losses at the gene ends were 5 bases for V and 5 bases for J; bases not matched to a gene: 11. In DNA form, the CDR3 reads TGTGCCACCAGTGCGGTGCGCGGGGGTAAAGACGAGCAGTACTTC. Its translation: CATSAVRGGKDEQYF.

The DNA of the CDR3 is TGTGCCAGCTGTCTGGGTAGCTCCTACGAGCAGTACTTC. Its protein product is CASCLGSSYEQYF. This rearrangement joins TRBV18 to TRBJ2-7, with D unresolved. V lost 7 bases and J lost 0, with 10 bases in between. The CDR3 consists of 13 residues. CDR1 is KGHSH and CDR2 is LQKENI in the germline V gene.

The chain uses TRBV19 and TRBJ1-5; no reliable D call. Germline CDR1 reads LNHDA; CDR2 reads SQIVND (reference sequence). There are 16 residues in the CDR3. Trimming removed 3 bases from V and 3 bases from J, with 15 bases in between. The CDR3 bases are TGTGCCAGTAGTATTTATGGCGTGACGATCAATCAGCCCCAGCATTTT. It specifies CASSIYGVTINQPQHF.